What follows are 27 T cell receptor beta chains derived from one specimen sequenced in a study of shared clonotypes between healthy human individuals. Using immunoSEQ multiplex PCR, the repertoire was profiled, and TCRdb retains in-frame clones only, with some absent. The sample shows roughly 2.4 million clones, 90% to 96% of them seen only once. Sample: naive CD4+ T cells sorted from blood. Documented subset: CD45RA+ positively selected. Receptors were obtained from a man younger than 35 in good health.

The chain combines TRBV12-5 with TRBJ1-2; D remains unclear. The germline V gene has CDR1 LGHNT and CDR2 FRNRAP. The germline V and J ends were trimmed by 0 bases and 2 bases, with 16 bases remaining between them. The CDR3 extends over 17 amino acids. CDR3 bases: TGTGCTAGTGGTTTGGTAAAACTTAACAGAGCAAACTATGGCTACACCTTC. Translating gives CASGLVKLNRANYGYTF.

There are a few counts of this clone. V usage is TRBV29-1 and J usage is TRBJ1-1; D call uncertain. Looked up from germline, CDR1 is SQVTM and CDR2 is ANQGSEA. V lost 4 bases to trimming and J lost 8 bases, with 11 bases between them. There are 11 residues in the CDR3. The CDR3 bases are TGCAGCGTTGCCGGCCCCGTAGAAGCTTTCTTT. Protein product: CSVAGPVEAFF.

Only a few counts were recorded for this clone. This rearrangement joins TRBV6-5 to TRBJ1-6, with TRBD1 identical over 7 bases. The V segment lost 6 bases and the J segment 5 bases; nucleotides outside the gene matches: 7. The germline gives CDR1 MNHEY, CDR2 SVGAGI. This CDR3 has 15 residues. CDR3: CASRGPGQHNSPLHF. CDR3 sequence (DNA): TGTGCCAGCAGGGGACCGGGACAGCATAATTCACCCCTCCACTTT.

The chain links TRBV6-5 to TRBJ2-3; maybe TRBD2 (5 bases). The CDR3 loop spans 12 amino acids. CDR1 and CDR2 (germline): MNHEY, SVGAGI. Trimming took off 6 bases at V and 6 bases at J, with 10 bases between the two ends. The CDR3 sequence: CASSYTGDTQYF. The CDR3 DNA follows: TGTGCCAGCAGCTACACGGGGGATACGCAGTATTTT.

The chain couples TRBV28 to TRBJ1-2; a possible D gene is TRBD1 (6 bases). Germline-derived CDR1 and CDR2 are MDHEN and SYDVKM. V shed 6 bases and J shed 3 bases, with 11 bases lying between them. There are 13 residues in the CDR3. DNA of the CDR3: TGTGCCAGCAGCTACAGGGCGGACTATGGCTACACCTTC. It yields the protein CASSYRADYGYTF.

The gene calls are TRBV7-3 and TRBJ2-1, with D perhaps being TRBD1 or TRBD2 (5 bases each). CDR3 size: 17 residues. Trimming took off 4 bases at V and 0 bases at J, with 16 bases between the two ends. Germline lookup yields CDR1 SGHTA and CDR2 FQGTGA. The CDR3 reads CASSSATGTHSYNEQFF. In DNA, the CDR3 is TGTGCCAGCAGCTCCGCAACCGGGACGCACTCCTACAATGAGCAGTTCTTC.

In its sample, this clone was seen a few times. The V and J genes are TRBV28 and TRBJ2-2; D gene ambiguous. Germline V gives CDR1 MDHEN, CDR2 SYDVKM. The V end lost 4 bases, the J end lost 7 bases, and 10 bases lay between the germline ends. The CDR3 sequence is 13 residues long. The CDR3: CASSSRVNGELFF. CDR3 bases: TGTGCCAGCAGTTCCCGGGTGAACGGGGAGCTGTTTTTT.

The V call is TRBV6-1, the J call TRBJ1-1, with D hard to call. From germline, CDR1 is MNHNS and CDR2 SASEGT. The ends were cut back, 7 bases at V and 0 bases at J, with 9 bases in the middle. This CDR3 has 13 amino acids. This CDR3 is CASTRELNTEAFF. Written as DNA, the CDR3 is TGTGCCAGCACCCGAGAACTGAACACTGAAGCTTTCTTT.

The V call is TRBV4-1, the J call TRBJ2-3; D is possibly TRBD1 or TRBD2 (5 bases each). Trimming removed 4 bases at V and 5 bases at J, with 16 bases between. The V gene's germline CDR1 is MGHRA and CDR2 YSYEKL. This CDR3 has 15 residues. The CDR3 sequence is CASSLVQGVGDTQYF. The CDR3 DNA sequence: TGCGCCAGCAGCCTGGTGCAGGGAGTAGGAGATACGCAGTATTTT.

This CDR3 reads CASSYRDPTSDTQYF. The CDR3 DNA reads TGTGCCAGCAGCTACCGGGACCCCACGTCAGATACGCAGTATTTT. V and J are TRBV5-4 and TRBJ2-3; D might be TRBD1 or TRBD2, each matching 5 bases. The CDR3 covers 15 residues. The V and J ends lost 3 bases and 4 bases respectively, with 15 bases between them. Germline V lookup: CDR1 SGHNT, CDR2 YYREEE (reference sequence).

The genes are TRBV28 and TRBJ1-6, with D unresolved. The germline V gene encodes CDR1 MDHEN and CDR2 SYDVKM. Trimming removed 4 bases from V and 7 bases from J, with 17 bases in between. CDR3 length: 16 amino acids. Here the CDR3 reads CASSSPRPGANSPLHF. The CDR3 coding sequence is TGTGCCAGCAGTTCCCCCCGGCCCGGTGCCAATTCACCCCTCCACTTT. Full variable domain (outside the CDR3, taken from reference TRBV28 and TRBJ1-6): DVKVTQSSRYLVKRTGEKVFLECVQDMDHENMFWYRQDPGLGLRLIYFSYDVKMKEKGDIPEGYSVSREKKERFSLILESASTNQTSMYLCASSSPRPGANSPLHFGNGTRLTVT.

This sequence joins TRBV27 and TRBJ2-1, with D unclear. CDR3 size: 12 residues. Trimming removed 6 bases from V and 8 bases from J, with 11 bases in between. Looked up from germline, CDR1 is MNHEY and CDR2 is SMNVEV (reference sequence). The CDR3 coding sequence is TGTGCCAGCAGAAGATACAGTCATGAGCAGTTCTTC. Amino acids: CASRRYSHEQFF.

The chain links TRBV7-3 to TRBJ2-1; 7 bases are a match to TRBD1. CDR3 length equals 15 residues. V shed 4 bases, J shed 9 bases, and the junction held 12 bases outside the gene matches. The germline CDR1 and CDR2 sequences are SGHTA and FQGTGA. As DNA, the CDR3 is TGTGCCAGCAGCTCAACCGGACAGGTGGGTGGTGAGCAGTTCTTC. It specifies CASSSTGQVGGEQFF.

Details on this clone: Other DNA sequences in this sample translate to the same CDR3. The chain employs TRBV5-4 and TRBJ1-1; TRBD1 aligns across 10 bases. Germline CDR1 reads SGHNT; CDR2 reads YYREEE (reference sequence). Trimming cost V 4 bases and J 5 bases; bases outside gene matches: 2. The CDR3 spans 13 residues. CDR3 nucleotide sequence: TGTGCCAGCAGCAGGACAGGGGGAACTGAAGCTTTCTTT. Its translation: CASSRTGGTEAFF.

In the case of this clone: This sample also contains other DNA sequences that code for the same CDR3. The gene calls are TRBV5-1 and TRBJ2-4; D perhaps matches TRBD1 (5 bases). Germline CDR1 and CDR2: SGHRS and YFSETQ. CDR3 length equals 14 residues. Trimming pared 2 bases from V and 3 bases from J, leaving 9 bases between. CDR3 sequence reads: CASSLGDSKNIQYF. Here the CDR3 DNA reads TGCGCCAGCAGCTTAGGGGATAGCAAAAACATTCAGTACTTC.

This chain uses TRBV18 with TRBJ2-2; D gene ambiguous. The V gene's germline CDR1 is KGHSH and CDR2 LQKENI. The germline V and J ends were trimmed by 4 bases and 0 bases, with 9 bases remaining between them. The CDR3 totals 15 residues. CDR3 region: CASSRERANTGELFF. The CDR3 region has the DNA TGTGCCAGCTCACGCGAACGCGCGAACACCGGGGAGCTGTTTTTT.

This chain uses TRBV7-9 with TRBJ2-7; D gene ambiguous. Germline CDR1 and CDR2: SEHNR and FQNEAQ (reference sequence). The CDR3 is 14 amino acids. The germline V and J ends were trimmed by 1 base and 1 base, with 8 bases remaining between them. CDR3 DNA: TGTGCCAGCAGCTTAGGTGGAAAATCCTACGAGCAGTACTTC. Translating it yields CASSLGGKSYEQYF.

CDR3 residues: CASGLVPGRAYNEQFF. The CDR3, as DNA: TGTGCTAGTGGTTTGGTACCCGGCAGGGCCTACAATGAGCAGTTCTTC. V and J are TRBV12-5 and TRBJ2-1; perhaps TRBD1 as D (5 bases). CDR3 length: 16 amino acids. Germline-derived CDR1 and CDR2 are LGHNT and FRNRAP. V lost 0 bases to trimming and J lost 2 bases, with 11 bases between them.

This chain links TRBV6-1 with TRBJ2-7; D might be TRBD1 (5 bases). The germline V gene has CDR1 MNHNS and CDR2 SASEGT. V dropped 7 bases and J dropped 5 bases, with 18 bases sitting between them. The CDR3 runs 14 residues. For the CDR3, the DNA is TGTGCCAGCATCAACCGGTGGGTGGACAACGAGCAGTACTTC. This codes for CASINRWVDNEQYF.

The chain links TRBV25-1 to TRBJ1-3, with a possible D match to TRBD1 (6 bases). Germline V gene sequence: CDR1 MGHDK, CDR2 SYGVNS. This CDR3 comprises 15 residues. Deletions cut 8 bases from V and 8 bases from J, with 22 bases between. CDR3 sequence reads: CASRPSQGLGDTIYF. DNA of the CDR3: TGTGCCAGCCGCCCCTCACAGGGTCTGGGGGACACCATATATTTT.

This clone is a singleton in its sample. The chain employs TRBV7-2 and TRBJ2-7; D gene uncertain. The CDR3 extends over 14 amino acids. Trimming left V 6 bases short and J 0 bases short, with 12 bases between. CDR1 is SGHTA, CDR2 FQGNSA, per germline. The CDR3 protein is CASRFDTNSYEQYF. The CDR3 bases are TGTGCCAGCAGATTCGACACGAACTCCTACGAGCAGTACTTC.

V gene TRBV12-5 combines with J gene TRBJ2-5; perhaps TRBD2 as D (5 bases). Germline V lookup: CDR1 LGHNT, CDR2 FRNRAP. The length of the CDR3 is 16 residues. With 4 bases removed from V and 6 bases from J, the gap between germline ends came to 21 bases. The CDR3 reads CASGSRRAGFVQTQYF. The CDR3 DNA sequence: TGTGCTAGTGGTTCCCGCCGGGCGGGCTTCGTGCAGACCCAGTACTTC.

This clone was seen once. J is TRBJ1-2 and V is TRBV27, with 8 bases fitting TRBD1. Germline V gene sequence: CDR1 MNHEY, CDR2 SMNVEV (reference sequence). The CDR3 is 17 residues long. J lost 1 base, V lost 4 bases, and 11 bases had no gene match. CDR3 protein: CASSWEGTQGGNYGYTF. The CDR3 nucleotides are TGTGCCAGCAGTTGGGAAGGCACACAGGGGGGTAACTATGGCTACACCTTC.

About this clone: The sample holds other DNA sequences that translate to the same CDR3. This chain uses TRBV5-1 with TRBJ1-2, with TRBD1 as a possible D gene (5 bases). CDR1 SGHRS and CDR2 YFSETQ come from the germline V gene. V was pared by 4 bases and J by 2 bases, with 9 bases between. The CDR3 loop spans 13 amino acids. The CDR3 region has the DNA TGCGCCAGCAGCACAGGAGGGAACTATGGCTACACCTTC. This codes for CASSTGGNYGYTF.

V gene TRBV28 combines with J gene TRBJ1-2; D not certain. Trimming took 6 bases from V and 2 from J, leaving 16 bases between them. Germline assignment: CDR1 MDHEN and CDR2 SYDVKM. The CDR3 has 15 residues. The CDR3 DNA is TGTGCCAGCAGACGAACCGGGCCTAACAACTATGGCTACACCTTC. Translation gives CASRRTGPNNYGYTF.

Points on this clone: At the DNA level, this CDR3 is encoded by other sequences in the same sample as well. V is TRBV18 and J is TRBJ2-7, with 7 bases aligning to TRBD1. The trim removed 3 bases at V and 2 bases at J, leaving 4 bases unmatched. Germline V gene sequence: CDR1 KGHSH, CDR2 LQKENI. The CDR3 sequence is 14 residues long. The CDR3 sequence: CASSPSGGTYEQYF. In nucleotides, the CDR3 is TGTGCCAGCTCACCCTCAGGGGGAACCTACGAGCAGTACTTC.

This clone was recorded once. J is TRBJ1-4 and V is TRBV4-1; D is unresolved. CDR3 length: 13 residues. The germline CDR1 and CDR2 sequences are MGHRA and YSYEKL. V was trimmed by 5 bases and J by 8 bases, leaving 12 bases between them. In DNA form, the CDR3 reads TGCGCCAGCAGCATACATCTATCGGAAAAACTGTTTTTT. Protein product: CASSIHLSEKLFF.